The 2 T cell receptor beta chains below come from one sample, sequenced in a study of blood T cell repertoires in COVID-19. Assay used: immunoSEQ multiplex PCR; TCRdb lists only in-frame clones, some missing. This table has 60,000 to 85,000 clones, just under 85% appearing once. The sequenced sample consisted of peripheral blood. The receptor source for this set is a man in his 70s with acute or convalescent COVID-19.

CDR3 coding DNA: TGTGCCAGCAGTGAGCCAGGGGATCAGCCCCAGCATTTT. Its protein is CASSEPGDQPQHF. The rearrangement uses TRBV2 and TRBJ1-5, with a possible D match to TRBD1 (6 bases). From germline, CDR1 is SNHLY and CDR2 FYNNEI. Trimming removed 3 bases from V and 5 bases from J, with 8 bases in between. This CDR3 comprises 13 residues.

The chain joins TRBV11-1 to TRBJ2-3; perhaps TRBD1 as D (7 bases). V was cut by 5 bases and J by 2 bases, with 14 bases left in between. Germline CDR1 is SGHAT and CDR2 is FQDESV (reference sequence). The CDR3 has 15 amino acids. The CDR3, as DNA: TGTGCCAGCAGCCTAGGCGGGACAGACACAGATACGCAGTATTTT. It specifies CASSLGGTDTDTQYF. The entire variable domain, with the rest obtained from reference TRBV11-1 and TRBJ2-3, is as follows: EAEVAQSPRYKITEKSQAVAFWCDPISGHATLYWYRQILGQGPELLVQFQDESVVDDSQLPKDRFSAERLKGVDSTLKIQPAELGDSAMYLCASSLGGTDTDTQYFGPGTRLTVL.